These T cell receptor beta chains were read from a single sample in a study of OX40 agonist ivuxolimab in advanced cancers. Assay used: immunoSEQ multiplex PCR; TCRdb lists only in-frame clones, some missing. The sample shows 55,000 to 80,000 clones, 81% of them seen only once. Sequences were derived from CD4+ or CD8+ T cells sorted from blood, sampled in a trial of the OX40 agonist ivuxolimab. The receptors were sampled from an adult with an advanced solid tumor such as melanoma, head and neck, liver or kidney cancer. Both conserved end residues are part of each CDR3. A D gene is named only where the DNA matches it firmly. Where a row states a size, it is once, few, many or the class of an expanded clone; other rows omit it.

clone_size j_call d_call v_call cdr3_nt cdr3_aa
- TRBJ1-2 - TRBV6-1 TGTGCCAGCAGTGAAAGGGCAGTAGGCTACACCTTC CASSERAVGYTF
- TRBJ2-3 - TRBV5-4 TGTGCCAGCAGCCCCCAGGCACACACAGATACGCAGTATTTT CASSPQAHTDTQYF
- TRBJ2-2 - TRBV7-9 TGTGCCAGCAGCGGGACACACTCGAACACCGGGGAGCTGTTTTTT CASSGTHSNTGELFF
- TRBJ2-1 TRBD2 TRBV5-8 TGTGCCACTTCCGGGGGGGCGAGCTCCTACAATGAGCAGTTCTTC CATSGGASSYNEQFF
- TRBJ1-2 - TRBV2 TGTGCCAGCAGTGGAGAGAGACAACTGGGGGGCTACACCTTC CASSGERQLGGYTF
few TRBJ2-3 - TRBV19 TGTGCCAGTACCGATACCGCCCCGGATACGCAGTATTTT CASTDTAPDTQYF
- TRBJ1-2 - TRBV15 TGTGCCACCAGCAGAGATAGGGCGGGGTTGGGCTACACCTTC CATSRDRAGLGYTF
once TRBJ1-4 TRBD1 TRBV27 TGTGCCAGCAGTTTATGGGCTCCGGGACAGGGTATTTCTAATGAAAAACTGTTTTTT CASSLWAPGQGISNEKLFF
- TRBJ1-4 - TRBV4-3 TGCGCCAGCCGCCGAGGGGAATATGAAAAACTGTTTTTT CASRRGEYEKLFF
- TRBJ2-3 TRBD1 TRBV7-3 TGTGCCAGCAGCTTAAGACAGGGTAGCACAGATACGCAGTATTTT CASSLRQGSTDTQYF
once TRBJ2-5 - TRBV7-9 TGTGCCAGCAGATCCGAGGCGGGGTGGGAGACCCAGTACTTC CASRSEAGWETQYF
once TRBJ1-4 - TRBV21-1 TGTGCCAGCAGCAAAGTGGGGGACAGCCAAAAACTGTTTTTT CASSKVGDSQKLFF
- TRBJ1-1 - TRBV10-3 TGTGCCATCAGTAACCTGCAGGGGTCCTCCACTGAAGCTTTCTTT CAISNLQGSSTEAFF
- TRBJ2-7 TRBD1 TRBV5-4 TGTGCCAGCAGCAGGCGGGGACAGGGGTATGGAAAAACCTACGAGCAGTACTTC CASSRRGQGYGKTYEQYF
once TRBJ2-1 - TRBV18 TGTGCCAGCTCACCCTCTTCGGATGAGCAGTTCTTC CASSPSSDEQFF
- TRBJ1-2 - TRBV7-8 TGTGCCAGCAGCTTAGAGGGGGGGAACTATGGCTACACCTTC CASSLEGGNYGYTF
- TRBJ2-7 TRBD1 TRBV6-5 TGTGCCAGCAGTTACCGGAAGACAGGGACCCCATCCGAGCAGTACTTC CASSYRKTGTPSEQYF
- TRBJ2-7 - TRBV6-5 TGTGCCAGCAGACAGACAGGACTCTACGAGCAGTACTTC CASRQTGLYEQYF
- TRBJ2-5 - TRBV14 TGTGCCAGCAGCCTCCAGGGTCAAGAGACCCAGTACTTC CASSLQGQETQYF
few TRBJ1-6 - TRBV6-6 TGTGCCAGCACTGGGGGGTCCACCCTCCACTTT CASTGGSTLHF
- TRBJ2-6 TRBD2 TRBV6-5 TGTGCCAGCACCCTCGGGGGGGTTGGGGCCAACGTCCTGACTTTC CASTLGGVGANVLTF
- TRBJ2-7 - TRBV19 TGTGCCAGTAGTGCCCCCGGGACACTTTCCTACGAGCAGTACTTC CASSAPGTLSYEQYF
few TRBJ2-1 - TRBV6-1 TGTGCCAGCAGAGGTTACAATGAGCAGTTCTTC CASRGYNEQFF
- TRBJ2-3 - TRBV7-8 TGTGCCAGCAGCTCGAGGACGAGGTTAACAGATACGCAGTATTTT CASSSRTRLTDTQYF